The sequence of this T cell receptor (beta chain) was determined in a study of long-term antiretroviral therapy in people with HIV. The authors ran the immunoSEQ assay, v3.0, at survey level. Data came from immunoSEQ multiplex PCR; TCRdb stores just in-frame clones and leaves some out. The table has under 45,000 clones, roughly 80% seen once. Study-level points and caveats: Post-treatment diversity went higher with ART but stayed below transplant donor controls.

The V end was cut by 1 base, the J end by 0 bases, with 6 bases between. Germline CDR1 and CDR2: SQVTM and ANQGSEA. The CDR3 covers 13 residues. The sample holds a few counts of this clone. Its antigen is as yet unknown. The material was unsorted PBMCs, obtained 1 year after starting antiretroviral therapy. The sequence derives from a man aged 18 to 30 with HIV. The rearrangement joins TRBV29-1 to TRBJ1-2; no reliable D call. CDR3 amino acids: CSVEGAANYGYTF. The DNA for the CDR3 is TGCAGCGTTGAAGGGGCAGCTAACTATGGCTACACCTTC. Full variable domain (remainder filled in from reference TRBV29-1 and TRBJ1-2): SAVISQKPSRDICQRGTSLTIQCQVDSQVTMMFWYRQQPGQSLTLIATANQGSEATYESGFVIDKFPISRPNLTFSTLTVSNMSPEDSSIYLCSVEGAANYGYTFGSGTRLTVV.